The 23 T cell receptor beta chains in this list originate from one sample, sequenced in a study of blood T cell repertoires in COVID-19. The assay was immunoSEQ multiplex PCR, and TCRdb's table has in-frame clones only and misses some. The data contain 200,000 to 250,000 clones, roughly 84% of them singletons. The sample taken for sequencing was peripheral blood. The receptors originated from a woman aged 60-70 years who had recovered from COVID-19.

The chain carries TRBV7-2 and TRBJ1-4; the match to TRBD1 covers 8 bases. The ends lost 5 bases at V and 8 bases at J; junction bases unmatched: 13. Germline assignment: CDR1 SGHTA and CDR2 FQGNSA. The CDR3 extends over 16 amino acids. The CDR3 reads CASSPPSTGVAEKLFF. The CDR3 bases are TGTGCCAGCAGCCCGCCGTCGACAGGGGTTGCGGAAAAACTGTTTTTT. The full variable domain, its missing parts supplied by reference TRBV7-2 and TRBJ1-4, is GAGVSQSPSNKVTEKGKDVELRCDPISGHTALYWYRQSLGQGLEFLIYFQGNSAPDKSGLPSDRFSAERTGGSVSTLTIQRTQQEDSAVYLCASSPPSTGVAEKLFFGSGTQLSVL.

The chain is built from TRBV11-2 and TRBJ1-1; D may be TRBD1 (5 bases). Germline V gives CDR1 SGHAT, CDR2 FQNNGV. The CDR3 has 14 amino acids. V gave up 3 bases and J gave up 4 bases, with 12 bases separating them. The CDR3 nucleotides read TGTGCCAGCAGCTTGACCGGGAGGGGCACTGAAGCTTTCTTT. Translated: CASSLTGRGTEAFF.

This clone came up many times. The CDR3 sequence is CSASHRTGANVLTF. For the CDR3, the DNA is TGCAGTGCTAGTCACAGGACCGGGGCCAACGTCCTGACTTTC. This chain connects TRBV20-1 to TRBJ2-6, with TRBD1 as a possible D gene (5 bases). The germline V gene has CDR1 DFQATT and CDR2 SNEGSKA (reference sequence). The CDR3 runs 14 residues. V was cut by 3 bases and J by 4 bases, with 10 bases left in between.

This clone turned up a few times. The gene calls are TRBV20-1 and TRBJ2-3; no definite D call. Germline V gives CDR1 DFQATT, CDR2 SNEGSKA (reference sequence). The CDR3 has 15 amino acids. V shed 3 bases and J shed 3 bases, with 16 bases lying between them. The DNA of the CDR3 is TGCAGTGCTAGTCCGCGGCGGCGCATTACAGATACGCAGTATTTT. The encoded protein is CSASPRRRITDTQYF.

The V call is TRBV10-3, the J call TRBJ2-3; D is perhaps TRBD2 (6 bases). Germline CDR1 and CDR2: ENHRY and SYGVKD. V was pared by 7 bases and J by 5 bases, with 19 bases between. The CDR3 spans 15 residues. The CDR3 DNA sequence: TGTGCCATCACCGAGGGAGGCGGGGAGGAAGATACGCAGTATTTT. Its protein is CAITEGGGEEDTQYF.

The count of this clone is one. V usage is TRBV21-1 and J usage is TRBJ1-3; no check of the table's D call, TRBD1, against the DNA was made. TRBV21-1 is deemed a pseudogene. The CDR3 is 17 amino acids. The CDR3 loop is CASSNGTGLIGGNTIYF. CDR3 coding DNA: TGTGCCAGCAGCAATGGGACAGGGTTAATCGGTGGAAACACCATATATTTT.

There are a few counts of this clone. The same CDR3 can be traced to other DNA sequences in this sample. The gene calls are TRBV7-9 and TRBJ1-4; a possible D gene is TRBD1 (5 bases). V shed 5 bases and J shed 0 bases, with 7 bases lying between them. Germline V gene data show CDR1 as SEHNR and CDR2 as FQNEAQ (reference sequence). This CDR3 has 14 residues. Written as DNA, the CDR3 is TGTGCCAGCAGCCCGGGGGCAACTAATGAAAAACTGTTTTTT. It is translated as CASSPGATNEKLFF. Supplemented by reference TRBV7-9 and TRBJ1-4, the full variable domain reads DTGVSQNPRHKITKRGQNVTFRCDPISEHNRLYWYRQTLGQGPEFLTYFQNEAQLEKSRLLSDRFSAERPKGSFSTLEIQRTEQGDSAMYLCASSPGATNEKLFFGSGTQLSVL.

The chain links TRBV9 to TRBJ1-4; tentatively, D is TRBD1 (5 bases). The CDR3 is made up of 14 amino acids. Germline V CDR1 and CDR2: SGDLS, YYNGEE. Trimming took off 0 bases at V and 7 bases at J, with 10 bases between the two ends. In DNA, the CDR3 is TGTGCCAGCAGCGTAGAAGGGGTTGGTGAAAAACTGTTTTTT. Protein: CASSVEGVGEKLFF. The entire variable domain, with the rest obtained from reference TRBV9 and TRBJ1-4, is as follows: DSGVTQTPKHLITATGQRVTLRCSPRSGDLSVYWYQQSLDQGLQFLIQYYNGEERAKGNILERFSAQQFPDLHSELNLSSLELGDSALYFCASSVEGVGEKLFFGSGTQLSVL.

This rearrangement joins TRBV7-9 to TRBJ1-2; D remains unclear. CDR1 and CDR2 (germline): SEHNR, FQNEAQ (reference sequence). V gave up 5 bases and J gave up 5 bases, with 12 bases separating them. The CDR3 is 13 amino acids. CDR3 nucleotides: TGTGCCAGCAGCCCCCAGGTGAATTATGGCTACACCTTC. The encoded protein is CASSPQVNYGYTF.

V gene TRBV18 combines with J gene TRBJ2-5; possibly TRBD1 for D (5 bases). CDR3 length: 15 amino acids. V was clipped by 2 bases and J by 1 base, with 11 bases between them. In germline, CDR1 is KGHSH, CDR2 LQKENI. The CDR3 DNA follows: TGTGCCAGCTCACCAAGAGGACAACCCCAAGAGACCCAGTACTTC. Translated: CASSPRGQPQETQYF.

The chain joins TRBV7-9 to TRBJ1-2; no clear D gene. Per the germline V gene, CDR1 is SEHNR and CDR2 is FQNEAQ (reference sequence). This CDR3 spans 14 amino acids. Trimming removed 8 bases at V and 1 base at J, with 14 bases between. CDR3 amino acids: CASSLGRSNYGYTF. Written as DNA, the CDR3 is TGTGCCAGCTCGCTAGGCCGGAGTAACTATGGCTACACCTTC.

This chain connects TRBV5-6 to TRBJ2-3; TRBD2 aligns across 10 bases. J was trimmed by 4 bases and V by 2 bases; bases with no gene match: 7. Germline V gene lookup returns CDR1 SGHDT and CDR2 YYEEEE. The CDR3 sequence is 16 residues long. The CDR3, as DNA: TGTGCCAGCAGCTTCCTCAGCGGGGGGGCGTCAGATACGCAGTATTTT. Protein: CASSFLSGGASDTQYF.

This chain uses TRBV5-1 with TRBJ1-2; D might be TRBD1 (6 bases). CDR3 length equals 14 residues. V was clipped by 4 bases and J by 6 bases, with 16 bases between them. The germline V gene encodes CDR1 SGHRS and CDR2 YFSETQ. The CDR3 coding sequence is TGCGCCAGCAGCCCACGGACAGAGAAGGATGGCTACACCTTC. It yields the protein CASSPRTEKDGYTF.

In DNA form, the CDR3 reads TGTGCCAGCAGCTCAAGCCCAGATACGCAGTATTTT. This gives the protein CASSSSPDTQYF. The V and J genes are TRBV7-2 and TRBJ2-3; D not certain. Trimming cost V 4 bases and J 4 bases, with 6 bases left between them. The CDR3 has 12 residues. Germline CDR1 SGHTA, CDR2 FQGNSA.

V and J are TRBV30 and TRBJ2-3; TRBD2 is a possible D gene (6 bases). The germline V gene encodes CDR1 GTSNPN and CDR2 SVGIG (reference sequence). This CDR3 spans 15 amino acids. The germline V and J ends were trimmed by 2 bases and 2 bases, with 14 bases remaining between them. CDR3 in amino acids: CAWSLFGGLTDTQYF. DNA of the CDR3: TGTGCCTGGAGTCTATTCGGGGGACTCACAGATACGCAGTATTTT.

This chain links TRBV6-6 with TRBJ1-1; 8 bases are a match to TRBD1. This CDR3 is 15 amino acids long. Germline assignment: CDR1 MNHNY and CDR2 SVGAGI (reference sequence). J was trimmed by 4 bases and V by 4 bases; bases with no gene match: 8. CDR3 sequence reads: CASSSAQGAGTEAFF. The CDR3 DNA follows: TGTGCCAGCAGTTCCGCGCAGGGGGCAGGCACTGAAGCTTTCTTT.

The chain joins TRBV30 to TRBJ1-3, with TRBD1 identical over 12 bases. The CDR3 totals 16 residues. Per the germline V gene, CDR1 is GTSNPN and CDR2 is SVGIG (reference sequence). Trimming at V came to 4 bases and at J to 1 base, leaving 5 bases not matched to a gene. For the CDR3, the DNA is TGTGCCTGGAACCCGGGACAGGGGGCTTCTGGAAACACCATATATTTT. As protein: CAWNPGQGASGNTIYF.

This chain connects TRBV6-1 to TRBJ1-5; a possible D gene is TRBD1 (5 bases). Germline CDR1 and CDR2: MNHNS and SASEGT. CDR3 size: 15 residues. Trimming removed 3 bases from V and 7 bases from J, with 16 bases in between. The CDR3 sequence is CASSDPGRGGQPQHF. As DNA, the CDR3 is TGTGCCAGCAGTGACCCAGGTAGGGGCGGCCAGCCCCAGCATTTT.

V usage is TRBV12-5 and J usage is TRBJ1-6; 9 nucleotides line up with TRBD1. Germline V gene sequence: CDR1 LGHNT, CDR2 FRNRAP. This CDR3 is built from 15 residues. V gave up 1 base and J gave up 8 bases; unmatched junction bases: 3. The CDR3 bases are TGTGCTAGTGGTTTGGGGGACAGGGAGTATTCACCCCTCCACTTT. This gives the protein CASGLGDREYSPLHF. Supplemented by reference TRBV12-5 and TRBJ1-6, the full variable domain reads DARVTQTPRHKVTEMGQEVTMRCQPILGHNTVFWYRQTMMQGLELLAYFRNRAPLDDSGMPKDRFSAEMPDATLATLKIQPSEPRDSAVYFCASGLGDREYSPLHFGNGTRLTVT.

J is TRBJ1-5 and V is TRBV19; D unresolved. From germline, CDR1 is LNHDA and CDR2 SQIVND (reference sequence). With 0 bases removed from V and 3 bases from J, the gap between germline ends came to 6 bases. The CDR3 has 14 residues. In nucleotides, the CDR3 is TGTGCCAGTAGTATAGAACGGTCCAATCAGCCCCAGCATTTT. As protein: CASSIERSNQPQHF.

The CDR3 here is CASSPGYLNTEAFF. CDR3 sequence (DNA): TGCGCCAGCAGCCCCGGGTACCTGAACACTGAAGCTTTCTTT. The genes are TRBV5-1 and TRBJ1-1, with no clear D. Germline CDR1 reads SGHRS; CDR2 reads YFSETQ. This CDR3 spans 14 amino acids. V lost 4 bases to trimming and J lost 0 bases, with 10 bases between them.

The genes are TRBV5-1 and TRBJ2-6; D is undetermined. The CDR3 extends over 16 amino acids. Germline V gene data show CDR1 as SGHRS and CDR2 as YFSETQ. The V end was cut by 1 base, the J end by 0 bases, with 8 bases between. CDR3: CASSLFAGSGANVLTF. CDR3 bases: TGCGCCAGCAGCTTGTTTGCAGGCTCTGGGGCCAACGTCCTGACTTTC.

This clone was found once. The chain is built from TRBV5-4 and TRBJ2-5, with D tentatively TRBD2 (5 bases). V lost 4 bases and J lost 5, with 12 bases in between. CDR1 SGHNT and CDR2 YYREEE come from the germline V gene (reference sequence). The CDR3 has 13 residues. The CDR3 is CASSTLGWETQYF. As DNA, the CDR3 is TGTGCCAGCAGCACACTAGGATGGGAGACCCAGTACTTC.